The 23 T cell receptor beta chains reported below all come from one sample, sequenced in a study of T cell responses to AZD1222 COVID-19 vaccine. Profiled with immunoSEQ multiplex PCR; TCRdb holds only in-frame clones, not every one. This sample has about 55,000 clones, with nearly 90% found just once. Here the sequenced sample was peripheral blood, taken on day 0 of AZD1222 vaccination. These TCRs come from an adult in good health.

The genes are TRBV3-1 (or the pseudogene TRBV3-2) and TRBJ2-1; 8 bases line up with TRBD2. Germline V gene lookup returns CDR1 LGHDT and CDR2 YNNKEL (reference sequence). V was clipped by 4 bases and J by 2 bases; unmatched bases: 7. The CDR3 sequence is 16 residues long. CDR3 sequence reads: CASSPSAGGAYNEQFF. The CDR3 DNA reads as TGTGCCAGCAGCCCTTCGGCGGGGGGTGCCTACAATGAGCAGTTCTTC.

CDR3 sequence reads: CASSVVGRGKNEKLFF. The CDR3 nucleotides are TGTGCCAGCAGTGTCGTCGGTCGGGGGAAAAATGAAAAACTGTTTTTT. The chain has TRBV7-9 and TRBJ1-4; perhaps TRBD1 as D (5 bases). The V gene lost 6 bases and the J gene lost 5 bases, with 19 bases spanning the gap. CDR3 length equals 16 residues. In germline, CDR1 is SEHNR, CDR2 FQNEAQ (reference sequence).

The chain is built from TRBV7-8 and TRBJ2-7; D is possibly TRBD1 (6 bases). This CDR3 comprises 17 residues. Germline V gives CDR1 SGHVS, CDR2 FQNEAQ. V was clipped by 2 bases and J by 4 bases, with 21 bases between them. CDR3 residues: CASSLRAGATGWYEQYF. Written as DNA, the CDR3 is TGTGCCAGCAGCTTAAGGGCAGGGGCCACAGGGTGGTACGAGCAGTACTTC.

This CDR3 is CASSFRTSGLSGANVLTF. The CDR3 nucleotides read TGTGCCAGCAGCTTTCGGACTAGCGGCCTCTCTGGGGCCAACGTCCTGACTTTC. The V and J genes are TRBV7-2 and TRBJ2-6; 10 bases map to TRBD2. With V trimmed by 3 bases and J by 0 bases, 5 bases remained unmatched. Per germline, CDR1 SGHTA and CDR2 FQGNSA. This CDR3 is 18 amino acids long.

In this sample, this clone turned up a few times. The genes are TRBV12-3 or TRBV12-4 and TRBJ2-2; perhaps TRBD2 as D (6 bases). This CDR3 region has 12 residues. The V and J ends lost 4 bases and 6 bases respectively, with 6 bases between them. CDR3 region: CASSWGAGELFF. In DNA, the CDR3 is TGTGCCAGCAGTTGGGGGGCCGGGGAGCTGTTTTTT.

V is TRBV9 and J is TRBJ2-7; D gene unclear. CDR3 length: 14 amino acids. The germline V and J ends were trimmed by 0 bases and 3 bases, with 10 bases remaining between them. Germline V gene data show CDR1 as SGDLS and CDR2 as YYNGEE. In nucleotides, the CDR3 is TGTGCCAGCAGCGTAGAAGGGTTAGGCTACGAGCAGTACTTC. Amino acids: CASSVEGLGYEQYF.

The J gene is TRBJ2-7, the V gene TRBV21-1. TRBV21-1 is a listed pseudogene. The CDR3 sequence is 19 residues long. The chain's CDR3 is CASSRGSARRGLLLGEQYF. The CDR3 DNA reads TGTGCCAGCAGCAGGGGGAGTGCTCGACGGGGTCTTTTGTTAGGCGAGCAGTACTTC.

This clone has just one count. The chain uses TRBV4-2 and TRBJ2-3, with TRBD2 identical over 11 bases. In germline, CDR1 is LGHNA, CDR2 YNFKEQ. The CDR3 loop spans 17 amino acids. Losses at the gene ends were 1 base for V and 6 bases for J; bases not matched to a gene: 9. The CDR3 bases are TGTGCCAGCAGCCAAGGTAATAGCGGGGGGGCCGGCGATACGCAGTATTTT. Translated: CASSQGNSGGAGDTQYF.

The CDR3 region has the DNA TGTGCCAGCTCTGCTCTGGGCCGACTGAACACTGAAGCTTTCTTT. This encodes CASSALGRLNTEAFF. The J gene is TRBJ1-1, the V gene TRBV18; no definite D call. Per germline, CDR1 KGHSH and CDR2 LQKENI. The CDR3 sequence is 15 residues long. Trimming left V 6 bases short and J 0 bases short, with 14 bases between.

The rearrangement links TRBV6-5 to TRBJ1-4, with D possibly matching TRBD1 (6 bases). V was trimmed by 0 bases and J by 8 bases, leaving 13 bases between them. The CDR3 has 15 residues. Germline lookup yields CDR1 MNHEY and CDR2 SVGAGI. The CDR3 here is CASSYSRGLGEKLFF. The CDR3 coding sequence is TGTGCCAGCAGTTACTCCCGGGGGCTCGGGGAAAAACTGTTTTTT.

This chain links TRBV7-6 with TRBJ2-5, with D hard to call. The CDR3 contains 15 residues. The germline V gene has CDR1 SGHVS and CDR2 FNYEAQ. V was cut by 4 bases and J by 0 bases, with 12 bases left in between. CDR3 sequence: CASSSGRLYQETQYF. CDR3 coding DNA: TGTGCCAGCAGCTCGGGCCGACTGTACCAAGAGACCCAGTACTTC. Drawing the rest from reference TRBV7-6 and TRBJ2-5, the complete variable domain is GAGVSQSPRYKVTKRGQDVALRCDPISGHVSLYWYRQALGQGPEFLTYFNYEAQQDKSGLPNDRFSAERPEGSISTLTIQRTEQRDSAMYRCASSSGRLYQETQYFGPGTRLLVL.

The chain joins TRBV15 to TRBJ1-3; 7 positions agree with TRBD1. The CDR3 has 16 amino acids. The V gene's germline CDR1 is LNHNV and CDR2 YYDKDF (reference sequence). V trimming: 5 bases; J trimming: 4 bases; junction bases outside the gene matches: 11. CDR3 amino acids: CATSGRRTGAGNTIYF. The CDR3 nucleotides are TGTGCCACCAGCGGCCGCCGCACAGGGGCCGGAAACACCATATATTTT.

The genes are TRBV27 and TRBJ1-5, with 10 bases that match TRBD1. The CDR3 totals 15 residues. V was clipped by 4 bases and J by 2 bases; unmatched bases: 2. CDR1 is MNHEY, CDR2 SMNVEV, per germline (reference sequence). The CDR3: CASSYGTGGNQPQHF. The CDR3 coding sequence is TGTGCCAGCAGTTACGGGACAGGGGGCAATCAGCCCCAGCATTTT.

The chain uses TRBV7-9 and TRBJ1-5; D perhaps matches TRBD1 (6 bases). CDR3 length: 14 amino acids. The V end lost 5 bases, the J end lost 3 bases, and 11 bases lay between the germline ends. Germline V gene data show CDR1 as SEHNR and CDR2 as FQNEAQ (reference sequence). DNA of the CDR3: TGTGCCAGCAGCCCCCAGGGGATCAATCAGCCCCAGCATTTT. Amino acid sequence: CASSPQGINQPQHF.

The chain carries TRBV18 and TRBJ2-3, with D perhaps TRBD1 (5 bases). V was trimmed by 0 bases and J by 4 bases, leaving 11 bases between them. Germline V lookup: CDR1 KGHSH, CDR2 LQKENI. This CDR3 has 15 residues. The CDR3 is CASSPPSQGADTQYF. The CDR3 nucleotides are TGTGCCAGCTCACCACCATCGCAGGGCGCAGATACGCAGTATTTT.

DNA of the CDR3: TGTGCCATCAGTGTTCCAGGTCATCAGCCCCAGCATTTT. Its protein product is CAISVPGHQPQHF. The chain combines TRBV10-3 with TRBJ1-5; no definite D call. Between the trimmed V and J ends, which lost 4 bases and 5 bases, there was a span of 9 bases. The CDR3 runs 13 residues. From germline, CDR1 is ENHRY and CDR2 SYGVKD.

V and J are TRBV5-6 and TRBJ1-2; D is ambiguous. The CDR3 sequence is 13 residues long. The ends were cut back, 4 bases at V and 4 bases at J, with 11 bases in the middle. Looked up from germline, CDR1 is SGHDT and CDR2 is YYEEEE. The CDR3 spells CASSQTWGYGYTF. The DNA of the CDR3 is TGTGCCAGCAGCCAAACATGGGGCTATGGCTACACCTTC.

The chain carries TRBV7-2 and TRBJ2-7, with TRBD1 as a possible D gene (6 bases). This CDR3 spans 17 amino acids. Germline V gene lookup returns CDR1 SGHTA and CDR2 FQGNSA. Between the trimmed V and J ends, which lost 1 base and 2 bases, there was a span of 18 bases. As DNA, the CDR3 is TGTGCCAGCAGCTTAGGAAACGGCAGGGGAACCCCCTACGAGCAGTACTTC. Its translation: CASSLGNGRGTPYEQYF.

This chain links TRBV10-3 with TRBJ2-1; TRBD1 matches 8 bases. V gave up 0 bases and J gave up 8 bases; unmatched junction bases: 15. Germline CDR1 reads ENHRY; CDR2 reads SYGVKD. CDR3 size: 18 residues. The CDR3 DNA reads TGTGCCATCAGTGAGTCGGACGAGACAGGGGTGGGTAGGTATGAGCAGTTCTTC. Protein: CAISESDETGVGRYEQFF.

This sequence joins TRBV5-1 and TRBJ1-4; no clear D gene. The V gene's germline CDR1 is SGHRS and CDR2 YFSETQ. The CDR3 is 13 residues long. Trimming shortened V by 5 bases and J by 6 bases, and 11 bases separated the two germline ends. The CDR3 DNA sequence: TGCGCCAGCAGAAGGGAAGTGGATGAAAAACTGTTTTTT. It is translated as CASRREVDEKLFF.

The chain joins TRBV19 to TRBJ2-7; tentatively, D is TRBD2 (5 bases). Germline V lookup: CDR1 LNHDA, CDR2 SQIVND (reference sequence). Trimming removed 3 bases from V and 5 bases from J, with 14 bases in between. This CDR3 has 14 amino acids. The CDR3 sequence is CASSILSGLDEQYF. In DNA, the CDR3 is TGTGCCAGTAGTATTTTGAGCGGTCTCGACGAGCAGTACTTC.

The rearrangement links TRBV24-1 to TRBJ1-1; TRBD1 is a possible D gene (5 bases). CDR3 length equals 12 residues. Germline V gene data show CDR1 as KGHDR and CDR2 as SFDVKD. Deletions cut 5 bases from V and 11 bases from J, with 14 bases between. In nucleotides, the CDR3 is TGTGCCACCAGTGCGGGACTCAGGGACGCTTTCTTT. Residues: CATSAGLRDAFF.

The chain carries TRBV5-4 and TRBJ1-3; D gene unclear. Germline V lookup: CDR1 SGHNT, CDR2 YYREEE (reference sequence). Between the trimmed V and J ends, which lost 4 bases and 0 bases, there was a span of 11 bases. This CDR3 comprises 15 residues. Written as DNA, the CDR3 is TGTGCCAGCAGCCCCGGGGAGCCCTCTGGAAACACCATATATTTT. As protein: CASSPGEPSGNTIYF.